What follows describes a single TCR beta chain. Within the sample, other DNA sequences also encode this same CDR3. The source of the sample is a study of blood T cell repertoires in COVID-19. Study in general: Both acute and convalescent COVID-19 samples were obtained from the United States, Italy and Spain. The analysed material was cDNA or gDNA that came from T cells, B-cell-depleted T cells, or PBMCs.

Using immunoSEQ multiplex PCR, the repertoire was profiled, and TCRdb retains in-frame clones only, with some absent. The data contain about 150,000 clones, approximately 79% of them singletons. The CDR3 extends over 15 amino acids. V lost 0 bases to trimming and J lost 3 bases, with 10 bases between them. Germline V gene sequence: CDR1 SGHTS, CDR2 YDEGEE. Which cohort a participant joined came from the clinical history participants gave. The receptor was isolated from a man aged 45 to 65 who had recovered from COVID-19. The sample consisted of PBMCs or T cells enriched from blood (not recorded which). The chain employs TRBV5-8 and TRBJ1-5, with D perhaps TRBD1 (6 bases). CDR3 amino acids: CASSLGRGDNQPQHF. As DNA, the CDR3 is TGTGCCAGCAGCTTGGGCAGGGGTGACAATCAGCCCCAGCATTTT.